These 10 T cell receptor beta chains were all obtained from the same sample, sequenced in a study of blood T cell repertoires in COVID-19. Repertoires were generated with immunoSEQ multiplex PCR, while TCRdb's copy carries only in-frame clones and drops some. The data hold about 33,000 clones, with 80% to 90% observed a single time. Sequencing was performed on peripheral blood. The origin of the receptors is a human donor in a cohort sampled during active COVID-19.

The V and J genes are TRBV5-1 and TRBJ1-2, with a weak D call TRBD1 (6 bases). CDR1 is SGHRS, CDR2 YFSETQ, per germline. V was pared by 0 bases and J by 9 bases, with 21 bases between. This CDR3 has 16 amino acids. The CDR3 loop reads CASSLAGRTAAGSYTF. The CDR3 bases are TGCGCCAGCAGCTTGGCAGGGCGGACAGCCGCCGGGAGCTACACCTTC.

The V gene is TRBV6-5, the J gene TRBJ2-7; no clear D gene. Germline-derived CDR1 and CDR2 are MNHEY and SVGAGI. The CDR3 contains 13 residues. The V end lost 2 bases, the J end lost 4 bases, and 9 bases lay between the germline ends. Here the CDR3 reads CASSYGDKYEQYF. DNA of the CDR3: TGTGCCAGCAGTTACGGCGACAAATACGAGCAGTACTTC.

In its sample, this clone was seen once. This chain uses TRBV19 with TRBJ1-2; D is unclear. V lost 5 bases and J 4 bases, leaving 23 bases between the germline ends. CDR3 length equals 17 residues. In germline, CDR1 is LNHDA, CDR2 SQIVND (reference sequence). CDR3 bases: TGTGCCAGTAGTTCCGCCGGGAGGGATCGGCTAGGCTATGGCTACACCTTC. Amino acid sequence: CASSSAGRDRLGYGYTF.

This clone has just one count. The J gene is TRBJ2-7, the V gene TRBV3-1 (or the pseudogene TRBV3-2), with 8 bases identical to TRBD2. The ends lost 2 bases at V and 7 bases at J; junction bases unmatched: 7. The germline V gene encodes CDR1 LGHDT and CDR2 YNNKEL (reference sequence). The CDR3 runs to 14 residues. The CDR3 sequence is CASSQHGTSGEQYF. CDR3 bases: TGTGCCAGCAGCCAACACGGGACTAGTGGGGAGCAGTACTTC.

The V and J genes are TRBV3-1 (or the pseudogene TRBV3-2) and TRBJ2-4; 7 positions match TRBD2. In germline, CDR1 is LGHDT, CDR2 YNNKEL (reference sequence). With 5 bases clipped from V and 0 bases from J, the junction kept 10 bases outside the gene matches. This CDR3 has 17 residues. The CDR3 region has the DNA TGTGCCAGCAGCGCCCGAGCGGGATCCCTAGCCAAAAACATTCAGTACTTC. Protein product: CASSARAGSLAKNIQYF.

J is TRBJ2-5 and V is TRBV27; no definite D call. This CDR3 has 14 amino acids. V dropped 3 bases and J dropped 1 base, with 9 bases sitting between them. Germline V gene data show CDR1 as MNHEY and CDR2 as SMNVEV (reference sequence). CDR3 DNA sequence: TGTGCCAGCAGTTTCCGCAGTACCCAAGAGACCCAGTACTTC. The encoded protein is CASSFRSTQETQYF.

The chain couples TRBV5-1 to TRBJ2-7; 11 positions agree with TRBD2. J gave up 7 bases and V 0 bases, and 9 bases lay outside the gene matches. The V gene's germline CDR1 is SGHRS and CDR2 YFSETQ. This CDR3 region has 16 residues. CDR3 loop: CASSLGTSGSVEEQYF. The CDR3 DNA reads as TGCGCCAGCAGCTTGGGCACTAGCGGGAGTGTGGAGGAGCAGTACTTC.

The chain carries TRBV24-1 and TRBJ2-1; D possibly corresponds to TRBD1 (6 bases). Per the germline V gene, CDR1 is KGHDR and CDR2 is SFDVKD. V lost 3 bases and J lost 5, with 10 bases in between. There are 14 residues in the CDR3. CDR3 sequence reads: CATSDRGINNEQFF. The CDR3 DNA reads TGTGCCACCAGTGATAGGGGGATAAACAATGAGCAGTTCTTC.

CDR3 DNA sequence: TGTGCCAGCAGTACGATGCAGGGCCATGAGCAGTTCTTC. This gives the protein CASSTMQGHEQFF. The J gene is TRBJ2-1, the V gene TRBV28, with D perhaps TRBD1 (5 bases). Germline V gene data show CDR1 as MDHEN and CDR2 as SYDVKM. Deletions cut 5 bases from V and 8 bases from J, with 13 bases between. This CDR3 is built from 13 residues.

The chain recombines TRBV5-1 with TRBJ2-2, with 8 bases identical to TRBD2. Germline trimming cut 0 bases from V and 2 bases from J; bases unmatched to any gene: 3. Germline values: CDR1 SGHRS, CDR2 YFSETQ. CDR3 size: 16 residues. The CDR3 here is CASSLDGGVNTGELFF. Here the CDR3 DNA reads TGCGCCAGCAGCTTGGACGGGGGGGTTAACACCGGGGAGCTGTTTTTT.